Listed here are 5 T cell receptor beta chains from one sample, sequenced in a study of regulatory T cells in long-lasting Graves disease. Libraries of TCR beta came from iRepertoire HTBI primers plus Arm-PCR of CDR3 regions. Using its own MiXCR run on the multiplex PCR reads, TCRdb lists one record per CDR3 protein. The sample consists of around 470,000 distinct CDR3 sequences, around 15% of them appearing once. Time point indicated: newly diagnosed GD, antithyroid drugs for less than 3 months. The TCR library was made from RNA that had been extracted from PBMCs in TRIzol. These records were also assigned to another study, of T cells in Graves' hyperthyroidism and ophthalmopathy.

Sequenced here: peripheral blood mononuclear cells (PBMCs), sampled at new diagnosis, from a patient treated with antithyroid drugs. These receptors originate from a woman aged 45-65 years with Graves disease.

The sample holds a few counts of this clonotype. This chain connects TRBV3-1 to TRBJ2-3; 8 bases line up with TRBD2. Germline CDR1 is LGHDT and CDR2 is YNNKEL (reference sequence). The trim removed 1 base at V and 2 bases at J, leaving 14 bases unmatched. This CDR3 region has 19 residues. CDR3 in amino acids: CASSQVRYVGTRVTDTQYF. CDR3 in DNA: TGTGCCAGCAGCCAAGTAAGATATGTAGGGACTAGGGTCACAGATACGCAGTATTTT.

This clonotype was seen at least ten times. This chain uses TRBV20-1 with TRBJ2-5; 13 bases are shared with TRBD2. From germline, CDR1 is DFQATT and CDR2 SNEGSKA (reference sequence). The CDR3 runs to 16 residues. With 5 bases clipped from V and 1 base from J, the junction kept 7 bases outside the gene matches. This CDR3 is CSAEGLAGVPQETQYF. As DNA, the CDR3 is TGCAGTGCTGAAGGACTAGCGGGAGTACCCCAAGAGACCCAGTACTTC.

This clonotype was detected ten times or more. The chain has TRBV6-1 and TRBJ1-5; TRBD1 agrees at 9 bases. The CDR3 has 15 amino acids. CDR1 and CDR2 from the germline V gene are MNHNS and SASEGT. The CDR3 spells CGTRTGAVSNQPQHF. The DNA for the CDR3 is TGTGGCACGAGGACAGGGGCGGTAAGCAATCAGCCCCAGCATTTT.

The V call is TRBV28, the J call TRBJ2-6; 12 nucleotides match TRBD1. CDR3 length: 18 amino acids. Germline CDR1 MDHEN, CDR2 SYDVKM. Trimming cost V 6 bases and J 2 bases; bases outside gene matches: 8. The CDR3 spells CASSRDRGRRTGANVLTF. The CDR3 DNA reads TGTGCCAGCAGCCGGGACAGGGGGCGCCGTACTGGGGCCAACGTCCTGACTTTC. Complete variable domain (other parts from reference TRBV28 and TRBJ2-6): DVKVTQSSRYLVKRTGEKVFLECVQDMDHENMFWYRQDPGLGLRLIYFSYDVKMKEKGDIPEGYSVSREKKERFSLILESASTNQTSMYLCASSRDRGRRTGANVLTFGAGSRLTVL.

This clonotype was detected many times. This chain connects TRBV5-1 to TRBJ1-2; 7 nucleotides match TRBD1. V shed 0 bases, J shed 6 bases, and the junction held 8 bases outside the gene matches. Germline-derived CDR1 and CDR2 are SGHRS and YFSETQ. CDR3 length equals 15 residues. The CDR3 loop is CASSLEPGGEHGYTF. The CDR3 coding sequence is TGCGCCAGCAGCTTGGAACCAGGGGGGGAGCATGGCTACACCTTC.